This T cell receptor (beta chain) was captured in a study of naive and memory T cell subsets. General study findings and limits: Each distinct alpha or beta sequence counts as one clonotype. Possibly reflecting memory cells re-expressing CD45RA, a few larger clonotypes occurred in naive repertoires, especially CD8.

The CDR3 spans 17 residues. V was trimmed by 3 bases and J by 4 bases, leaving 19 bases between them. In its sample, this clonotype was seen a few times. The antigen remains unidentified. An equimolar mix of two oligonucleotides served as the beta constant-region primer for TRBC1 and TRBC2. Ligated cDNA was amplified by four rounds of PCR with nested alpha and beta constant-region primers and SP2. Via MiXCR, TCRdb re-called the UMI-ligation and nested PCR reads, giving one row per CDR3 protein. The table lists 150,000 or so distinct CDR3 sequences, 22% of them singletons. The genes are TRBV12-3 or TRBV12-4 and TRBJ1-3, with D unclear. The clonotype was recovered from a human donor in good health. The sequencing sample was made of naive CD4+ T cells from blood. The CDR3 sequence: CASSFGLGLDAGNTIYF. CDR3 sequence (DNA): TGTGCCAGCAGTTTTGGGTTGGGCCTAGACGCCGGAAACACCATATATTTT.